This TCR beta chain was documented in a study of T cell responses to AZD1222 COVID-19 vaccine. Study-wide results and caveats: Targeting of unmutated variant regions was reportedly seen in nearly half of spike-specific TCRs.

A note on this clone: Its specificity is not known.

TCRdb's table, derived via immunoSEQ multiplex PCR, lists solely in-frame clones and lacks some. This table has 160,000 or so clones, 85% to 95% appearing once. The CDR3 consists of 15 residues. V dropped 8 bases and J dropped 0 bases, with 14 bases sitting between them. Germline CDR1 reads LNHDA; CDR2 reads SQIVND (reference sequence). The receptor comes from an adult who received the AZD1222 COVID-19 vaccine. Sample: peripheral blood, taken 28 days after the second AZD1222 dose. This chain connects TRBV19 to TRBJ2-1; D not certain. CDR3 loop: CASRSWGSSYNEQFF. The DNA for the CDR3 is TGTGCCAGTCGGTCCTGGGGTAGCTCCTACAATGAGCAGTTCTTC.